The clone carrying this T cell receptor (beta chain) was seen ten or more times. TCRdb ran MiXCR on the 5' RACE reads and lists one entry per CDR3 protein. The sample yields about 75,000 distinct CDR3 sequences, about 7.2% seen once. The data were obtained in a study of T cells after yellow fever vaccination. The CDR3 sequence is 12 residues long. V lost 5 bases and J lost 2, with 6 bases in between. This clonotype was obtained from a man aged 18-30 years who received the YFV17D yellow fever vaccine. The chain uses TRBV12-3 or TRBV12-4 and TRBJ2-5; no firm D call. The input for sequencing was CD8+ T cells sorted from PBMCs, taken roughly 10 days after the first yellow fever vaccination. CDR3 residues: CASSLTQETQYF. The CDR3 DNA is TGTGCCAGCAGTCTAACTCAAGAGACCCAGTACTTC.